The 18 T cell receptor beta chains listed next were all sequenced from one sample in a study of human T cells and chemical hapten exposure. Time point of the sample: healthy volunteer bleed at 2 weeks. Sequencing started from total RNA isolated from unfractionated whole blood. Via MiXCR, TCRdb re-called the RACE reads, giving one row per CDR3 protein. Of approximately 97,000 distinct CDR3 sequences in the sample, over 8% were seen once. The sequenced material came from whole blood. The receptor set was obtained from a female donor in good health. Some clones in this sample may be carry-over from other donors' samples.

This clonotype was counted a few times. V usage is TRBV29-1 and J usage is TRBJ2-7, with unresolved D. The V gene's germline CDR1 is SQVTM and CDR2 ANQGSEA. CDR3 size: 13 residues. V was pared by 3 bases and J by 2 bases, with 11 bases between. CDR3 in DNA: TGCAGCGTTGATGCCGGGCCCCCCTACGAGCAGTACTTC. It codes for CSVDAGPPYEQYF.

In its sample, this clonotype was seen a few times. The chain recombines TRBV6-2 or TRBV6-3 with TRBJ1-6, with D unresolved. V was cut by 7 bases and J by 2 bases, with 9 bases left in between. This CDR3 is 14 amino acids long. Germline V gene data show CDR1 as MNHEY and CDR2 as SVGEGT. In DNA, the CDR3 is TGTGCCAGCAATCGAGACACCTATAATTCACCCCTCCACTTT. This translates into CASNRDTYNSPLHF.

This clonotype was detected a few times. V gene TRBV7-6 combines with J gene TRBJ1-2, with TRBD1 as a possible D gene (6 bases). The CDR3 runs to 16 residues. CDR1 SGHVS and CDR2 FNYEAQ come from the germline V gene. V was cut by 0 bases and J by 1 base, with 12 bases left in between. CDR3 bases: TGTGCCAGCAGCTTAGCAAAGGCAGGGGATAACTATGGCTACACCTTC. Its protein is CASSLAKAGDNYGYTF.

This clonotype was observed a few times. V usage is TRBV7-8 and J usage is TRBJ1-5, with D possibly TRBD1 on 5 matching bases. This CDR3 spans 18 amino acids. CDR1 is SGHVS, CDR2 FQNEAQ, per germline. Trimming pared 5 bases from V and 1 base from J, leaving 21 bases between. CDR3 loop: CASSPGWGSRGSNQPQHF. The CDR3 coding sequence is TGTGCCAGCAGCCCCGGTTGGGGGTCGAGAGGGAGCAATCAGCCCCAGCATTTT.

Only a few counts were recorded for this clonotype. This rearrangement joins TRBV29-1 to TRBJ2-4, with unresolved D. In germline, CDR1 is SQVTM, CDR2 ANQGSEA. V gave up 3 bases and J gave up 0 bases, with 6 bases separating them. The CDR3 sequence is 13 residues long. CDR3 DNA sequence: TGCAGCGTTGAGGTACTAGCCAAAAACATTCAGTACTTC. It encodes CSVEVLAKNIQYF.

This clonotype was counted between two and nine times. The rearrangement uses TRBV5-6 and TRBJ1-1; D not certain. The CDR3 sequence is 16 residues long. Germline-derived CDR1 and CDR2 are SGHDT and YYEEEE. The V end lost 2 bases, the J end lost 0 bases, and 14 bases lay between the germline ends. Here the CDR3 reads CASSFATGFMNTEAFF. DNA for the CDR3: TGTGCCAGCAGCTTTGCAACTGGGTTTATGAACACTGAAGCTTTCTTT. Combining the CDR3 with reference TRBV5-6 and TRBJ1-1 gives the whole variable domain DAGVTQSPTHLIKTRGQQVTLRCSPKSGHDTVSWYQQALGQGPQFIFQYYEEEERQRGNFPDRFSGHQFPNYSSELNVNALLLGDSALYLCASSFATGFMNTEAFFGQGTRLTVV.

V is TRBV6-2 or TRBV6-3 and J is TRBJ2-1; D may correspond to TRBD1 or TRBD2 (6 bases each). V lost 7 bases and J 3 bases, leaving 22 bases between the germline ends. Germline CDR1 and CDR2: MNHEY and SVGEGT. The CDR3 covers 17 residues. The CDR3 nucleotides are TGTGCCAGCACCAACACCCACTGGGGGGACAACTACAATGAGCAGTTCTTC. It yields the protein CASTNTHWGDNYNEQFF.

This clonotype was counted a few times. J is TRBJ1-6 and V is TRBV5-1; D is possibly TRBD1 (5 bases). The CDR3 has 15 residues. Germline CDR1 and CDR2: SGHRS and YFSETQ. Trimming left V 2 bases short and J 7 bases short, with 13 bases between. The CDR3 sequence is CASSFGAGTNSPLHF. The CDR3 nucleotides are TGCGCCAGCAGCTTTGGGGCAGGAACCAATTCACCCCTCCACTTT.

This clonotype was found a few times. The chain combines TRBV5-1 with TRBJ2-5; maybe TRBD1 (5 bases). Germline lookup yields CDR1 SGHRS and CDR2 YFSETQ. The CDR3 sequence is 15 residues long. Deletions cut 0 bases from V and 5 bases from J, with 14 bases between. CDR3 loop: CASSLVGAPGETQYF. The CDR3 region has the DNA TGCGCCAGCAGCTTGGTAGGGGCCCCCGGGGAGACCCAGTACTTC. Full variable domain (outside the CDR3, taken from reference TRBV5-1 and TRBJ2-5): KAGVTQTPRYLIKTRGQQVTLSCSPISGHRSVSWYQQTPGQGLQFLFEYFSETQRNKGNFPGRFSGRQFSNSRSEMNVSTLELGDSALYLCASSLVGAPGETQYFGPGTRLLVL.

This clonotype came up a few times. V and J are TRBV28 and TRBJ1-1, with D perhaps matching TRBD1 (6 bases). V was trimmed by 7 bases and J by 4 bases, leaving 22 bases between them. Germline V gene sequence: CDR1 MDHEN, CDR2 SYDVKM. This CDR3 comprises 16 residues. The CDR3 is CASILYQAGVATEAFF. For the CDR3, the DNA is TGTGCCAGCATACTTTACCAGGCAGGGGTGGCCACTGAAGCTTTCTTT. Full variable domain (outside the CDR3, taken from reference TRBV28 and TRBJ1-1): DVKVTQSSRYLVKRTGEKVFLECVQDMDHENMFWYRQDPGLGLRLIYFSYDVKMKEKGDIPEGYSVSREKKERFSLILESASTNQTSMYLCASILYQAGVATEAFFGQGTRLTVV.

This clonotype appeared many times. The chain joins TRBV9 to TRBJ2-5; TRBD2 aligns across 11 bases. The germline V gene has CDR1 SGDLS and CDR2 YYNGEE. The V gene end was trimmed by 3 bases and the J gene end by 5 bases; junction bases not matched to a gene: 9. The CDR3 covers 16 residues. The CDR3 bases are TGTGCCAGCAGCGATAGCGGGAGGGCCGGAGGGGAGACCCAGTACTTC. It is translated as CASSDSGRAGGETQYF.

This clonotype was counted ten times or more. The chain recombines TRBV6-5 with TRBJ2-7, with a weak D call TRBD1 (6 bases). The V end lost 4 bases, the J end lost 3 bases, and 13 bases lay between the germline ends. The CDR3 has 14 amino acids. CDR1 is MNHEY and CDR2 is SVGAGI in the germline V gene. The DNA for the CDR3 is TGTGCCAGCAGTTTATCCAGGACAGTCTACGAGCAGTACTTC. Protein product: CASSLSRTVYEQYF.

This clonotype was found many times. CDR3: CSAREQGAGETQYF. The DNA for the CDR3 is TGCAGTGCTAGAGAACAGGGGGCAGGAGAGACCCAGTACTTC. V usage is TRBV20-1 and J usage is TRBJ2-5, with 9 bases matching TRBD1. The CDR3 loop spans 14 amino acids. The germline CDR1 and CDR2 sequences are DFQATT and SNEGSKA (reference sequence). With V trimmed by 0 bases and J by 4 bases, 3 bases remained unmatched.

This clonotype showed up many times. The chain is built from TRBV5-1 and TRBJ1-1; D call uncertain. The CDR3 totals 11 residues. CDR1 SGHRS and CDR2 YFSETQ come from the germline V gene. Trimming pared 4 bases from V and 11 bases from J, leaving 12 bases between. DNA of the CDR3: TGCGCCAGCAGCGGAGGGATTGAGGCTTTCTTT. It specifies CASSGGIEAFF.

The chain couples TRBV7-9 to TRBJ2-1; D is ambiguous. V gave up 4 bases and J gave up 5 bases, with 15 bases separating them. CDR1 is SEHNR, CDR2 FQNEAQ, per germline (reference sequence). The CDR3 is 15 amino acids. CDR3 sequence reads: CASSSSVRLDNEQFF. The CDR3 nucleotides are TGTGCCAGCAGCTCCAGTGTCCGGTTGGACAATGAGCAGTTCTTC.

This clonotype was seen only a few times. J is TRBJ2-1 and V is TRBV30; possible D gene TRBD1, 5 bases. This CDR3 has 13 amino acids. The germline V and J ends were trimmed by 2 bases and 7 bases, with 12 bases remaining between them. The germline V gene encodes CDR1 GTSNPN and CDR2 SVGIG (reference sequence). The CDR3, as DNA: TGTGCCTGGAGTCCAGGGTGGGCAAATGAGCAGTTCTTC. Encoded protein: CAWSPGWANEQFF. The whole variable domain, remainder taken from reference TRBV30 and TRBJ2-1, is SQTIHQWPATLVQPVGSPLSLECTVEGTSNPNLYWYRQAAGRGLQLLFYSVGIGQISSEVPQNLSASRPQDRQFILSSKKLLLSDSGFYLCAWSPGWANEQFFGPGTRLTVL.

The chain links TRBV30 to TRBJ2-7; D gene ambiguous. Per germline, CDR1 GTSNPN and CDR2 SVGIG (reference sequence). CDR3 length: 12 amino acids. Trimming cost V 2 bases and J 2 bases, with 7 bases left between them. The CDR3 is CAWSLAAYEQYF. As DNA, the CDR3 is TGTGCCTGGAGTTTGGCAGCCTACGAGCAGTACTTC. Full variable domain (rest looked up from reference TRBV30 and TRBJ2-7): SQTIHQWPATLVQPVGSPLSLECTVEGTSNPNLYWYRQAAGRGLQLLFYSVGIGQISSEVPQNLSASRPQDRQFILSSKKLLLSDSGFYLCAWSLAAYEQYFGPGTRLTVT.

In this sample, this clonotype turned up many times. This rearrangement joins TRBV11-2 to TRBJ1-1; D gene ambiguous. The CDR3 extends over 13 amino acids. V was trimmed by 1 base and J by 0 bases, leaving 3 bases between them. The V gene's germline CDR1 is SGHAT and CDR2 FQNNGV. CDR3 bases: TGTGCCAGCAGCTTAGGTCTGAACACTGAAGCTTTCTTT. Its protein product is CASSLGLNTEAFF.